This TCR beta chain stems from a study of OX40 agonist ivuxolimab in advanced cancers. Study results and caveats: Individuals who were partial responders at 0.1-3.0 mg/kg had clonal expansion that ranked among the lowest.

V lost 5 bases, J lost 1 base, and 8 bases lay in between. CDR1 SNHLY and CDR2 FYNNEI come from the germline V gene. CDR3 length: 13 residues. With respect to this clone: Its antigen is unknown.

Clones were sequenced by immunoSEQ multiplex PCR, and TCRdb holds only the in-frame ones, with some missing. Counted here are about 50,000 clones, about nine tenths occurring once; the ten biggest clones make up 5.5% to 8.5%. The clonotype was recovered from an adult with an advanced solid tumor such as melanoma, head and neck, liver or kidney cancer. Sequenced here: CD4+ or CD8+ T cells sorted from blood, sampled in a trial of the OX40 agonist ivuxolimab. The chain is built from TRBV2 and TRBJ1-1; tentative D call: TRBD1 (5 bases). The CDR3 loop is CASSFDRNTEAFF. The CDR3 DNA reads TGTGCCAGCAGTTTCGACAGGAACACTGAAGCTTTCTTT.